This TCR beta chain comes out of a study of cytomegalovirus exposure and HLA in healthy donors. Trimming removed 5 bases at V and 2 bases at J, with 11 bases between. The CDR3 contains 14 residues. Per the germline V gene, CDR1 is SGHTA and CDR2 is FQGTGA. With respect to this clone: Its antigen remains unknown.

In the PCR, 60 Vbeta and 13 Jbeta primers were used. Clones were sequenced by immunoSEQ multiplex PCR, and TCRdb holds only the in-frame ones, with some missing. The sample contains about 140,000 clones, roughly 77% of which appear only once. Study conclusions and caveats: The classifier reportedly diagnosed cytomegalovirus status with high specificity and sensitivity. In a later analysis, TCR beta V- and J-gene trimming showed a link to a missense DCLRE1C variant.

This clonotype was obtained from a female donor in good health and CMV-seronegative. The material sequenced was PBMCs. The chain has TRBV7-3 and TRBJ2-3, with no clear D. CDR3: CASSPRSYTDTQYF. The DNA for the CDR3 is TGTGCCAGCAGCCCCCGGTCCTACACAGATACGCAGTATTTT.